Shown below are 21 T cell receptor beta chains from a single sample sequenced in a study of blood T cell repertoires in COVID-19. The method was immunoSEQ multiplex PCR; TCRdb's version includes in-frame clones alone and lacks a portion of them. The top ten hold 7% to 8% of the sample, which has around 200,000 clones, about 86% seen once. The sample consisted of peripheral blood. The receptors derive from a woman older than 75 in a cohort sampled during active or convalescent COVID-19.

The rearrangement joins TRBV6-2 or TRBV6-3 to TRBJ2-7; TRBD2 matches 13 bases. Germline values: CDR1 MNHEY, CDR2 SVGEGT. The CDR3 is 16 amino acids. Losses at the gene ends were 6 bases for V and 0 bases for J; bases not matched to a gene: 5. For the CDR3, the DNA is TGTGCCAGCAGCAGGACTAGCGGGGGCTTCTCCTACGAGCAGTACTTC. Amino acid sequence: CASSRTSGGFSYEQYF.

This clone was counted ten times or more. This sequence joins TRBV27 and TRBJ2-3; TRBD2 aligns across 11 bases. Looked up from germline, CDR1 is MNHEY and CDR2 is SMNVEV (reference sequence). The CDR3 consists of 15 residues. Trimming removed 6 bases from V and 3 bases from J; junction bases left unmatched: 5. CDR3 region: CASRRLAGLTDTQYF. CDR3 coding DNA: TGTGCCAGCAGGAGACTAGCGGGGTTGACAGATACGCAGTATTTT.

This rearrangement joins TRBV18 to TRBJ2-2; D remains ambiguous. V shed 3 bases and J shed 4 bases, with 15 bases lying between them. Looked up from germline, CDR1 is KGHSH and CDR2 is LQKENI. This CDR3 has 16 residues. CDR3 coding DNA: TGTGCCAGCTCACCGTCATCGAGCCTTACCACCGGGGAGCTGTTTTTT. This gives the protein CASSPSSSLTTGELFF.

The chain joins TRBV3-1 (or the pseudogene TRBV3-2) to TRBJ1-1; D ambiguous. Germline-derived CDR1 and CDR2 are LGHDT and YNNKEL (reference sequence). Trimming took 1 base from V and 2 from J, leaving 8 bases between them. This CDR3 spans 14 amino acids. CDR3 nucleotide sequence: TGTGCCAGCAGCCAAGGTCAGACTAACACTGAAGCTTTCTTT. This encodes CASSQGQTNTEAFF.

This chain links TRBV29-1 with TRBJ2-1, with TRBD1 matching 8 bases. Germline CDR1 reads SQVTM; CDR2 reads ANQGSEA. Trimming removed 4 bases from V and 5 bases from J; junction bases left unmatched: 13. CDR3 size: 16 residues. In DNA form, the CDR3 reads TGCAGCGTTGTATTCAGGGGGCGCTTTCGGGACAATGAGCAGTTCTTC. As protein: CSVVFRGRFRDNEQFF.

The rearrangement links TRBV11-3 to TRBJ1-3; tentatively, D is TRBD1 (5 bases). The V end was cut by 7 bases, the J end by 0 bases, with 22 bases between. Looked up from germline, CDR1 is SGHNT and CDR2 is YENEEA. The length of the CDR3 is 18 residues. The CDR3 bases are TGTGCCAGCACACCCGGGTCTTGGACACGTCGCTCTGGAAACACCATATATTTT. This codes for CASTPGSWTRRSGNTIYF.

J is TRBJ2-7 and V is TRBV27, with 13 bases fitting TRBD2. Germline V gene sequence: CDR1 MNHEY, CDR2 SMNVEV (reference sequence). With 6 bases clipped from V and 4 bases from J, the junction kept 9 bases outside the gene matches. This CDR3 spans 16 amino acids. CDR3 in DNA: TGTGCCAGCAGCCCCAAGGGACTAGCGGGGACATACGAGCAGTACTTC. This translates into CASSPKGLAGTYEQYF.

The CDR3 DNA reads as TGTGCCACCAGTGAGGGTGACAGGGTGGGCTATGGCTACACCTTC. Translating gives CATSEGDRVGYGYTF. This chain uses TRBV24-1 with TRBJ1-2; 7 positions agree with TRBD1. V was pared by 4 bases and J by 4 bases, with 8 bases of the junction left unmatched. CDR1 and CDR2 (germline): KGHDR, SFDVKD. The CDR3 consists of 15 residues.

The chain joins TRBV4-2 to TRBJ2-6; TRBD1 matches 7 bases. The trim removed 4 bases at V and 0 bases at J, leaving 9 bases unmatched. In germline, CDR1 is LGHNA, CDR2 YNFKEQ. There are 18 residues in the CDR3. This CDR3 is CASSPRGLDSSGANVLTF. The CDR3, as DNA: TGTGCCAGCAGCCCAAGGGGGCTAGATAGCTCTGGGGCCAACGTCCTGACTTTC.

The V gene is TRBV19, the J gene TRBJ2-1, with TRBD2 matching 10 bases. CDR1 is LNHDA and CDR2 is SQIVND in the germline V gene (reference sequence). The CDR3 is 16 residues long. Losses at the gene ends were 3 bases for V and 3 bases for J; bases not matched to a gene: 5. The CDR3 is CASSILASGGYNEQFF. CDR3 coding DNA: TGTGCCAGTAGTATCTTAGCTAGCGGGGGCTACAATGAGCAGTTCTTC.

The V and J genes are TRBV28 and TRBJ1-6, with 8 bases matching TRBD1. Per germline, CDR1 MDHEN and CDR2 SYDVKM. The CDR3 consists of 15 residues. The junction had 9 bases not matched to a gene; V was cut back by 5 bases and J by 9 bases. The CDR3 is CASSPPGQGGSPLHF. The DNA of the CDR3 is TGTGCCAGCAGTCCCCCAGGACAGGGTGGTTCACCCCTCCACTTT.

The rearrangement links TRBV28 to TRBJ1-6; 9 bases align to TRBD1. The V and J ends lost 2 bases and 7 bases, in that order; junction bases with no gene match: 3. Germline lookup yields CDR1 MDHEN and CDR2 SYDVKM. This CDR3 has 15 residues. CDR3 amino acids: CASSLGTGRNSPLHF. The CDR3 coding sequence is TGTGCCAGCAGTTTAGGGACAGGGAGAAATTCACCCCTCCACTTT.

The chain recombines TRBV7-2 with TRBJ1-1; D remains unclear. V lost 1 base to trimming and J lost 1 base, with 4 bases between them. Germline V gene lookup returns CDR1 SGHTA and CDR2 FQGNSA. The CDR3 length is 13 residues. The CDR3 nucleotides are TGTGCCAGCAGCTTAGTCAGGAACACTGAAGCTTTCTTT. The encoded protein is CASSLVRNTEAFF. Based on the CDR3 plus reference TRBV7-2 and TRBJ1-1, the full variable domain is GAGVSQSPSNKVTEKGKDVELRCDPISGHTALYWYRQSLGQGLEFLIYFQGNSAPDKSGLPSDRFSAERTGGSVSTLTIQRTQQEDSAVYLCASSLVRNTEAFFGQGTRLTVV.

This sequence joins TRBV18 and TRBJ1-2; 9 nucleotides match TRBD1. V trimming: 2 bases; J trimming: 2 bases; junction bases outside the gene matches: 3. The CDR3 covers 15 residues. Germline-derived CDR1 and CDR2 are KGHSH and LQKENI. Here the CDR3 DNA reads TGTGCCAGCTCACCAGGGACAGGGAAGAACTATGGCTACACCTTC. Protein product: CASSPGTGKNYGYTF. The full variable domain, rest sourced from reference TRBV18 and TRBJ1-2, is NAGVMQNPRHLVRRRGQEARLRCSPMKGHSHVYWYRQLPEEGLKFMVYLQKENIIDESGMPKERFSAEFPKEGPSILRIQQVVRGDSAAYFCASSPGTGKNYGYTFGSGTRLTVV.

The chain combines TRBV19 with TRBJ1-5; a possible D gene is TRBD1 (6 bases). Trimming took off 2 bases at V and 1 base at J, with 18 bases between the two ends. CDR3 length: 18 amino acids. CDR1 is LNHDA, CDR2 SQIVND, per germline (reference sequence). CDR3 nucleotides: TGTGCCAGTAGTATATTTACAACAGGGTGGGGCAGCAATCAGCCCCAGCATTTT. Translated: CASSIFTTGWGSNQPQHF.

J is TRBJ2-7 and V is TRBV12-3 or TRBV12-4; the D is unclear. This CDR3 is 12 amino acids long. Trimming left V 5 bases short and J 5 bases short, with 10 bases between. CDR3 sequence (DNA): TGTGCCAGCAGTGAGAGTAGCCACGAGCAGTACTTC. It translates to CASSESSHEQYF.

The rearrangement links TRBV27 to TRBJ2-2; possible D gene TRBD1, 5 bases. Looked up from germline, CDR1 is MNHEY and CDR2 is SMNVEV (reference sequence). V was pared by 6 bases and J by 7 bases, with 21 bases between. This CDR3 has 16 amino acids. The DNA for the CDR3 is TGTGCCAGCAGCCCTATCCCGACAGCACTGAGCGGGGAGCTGTTTTTT. Protein: CASSPIPTALSGELFF.

This clone was seen a single time. The chain combines TRBV24-1 with TRBJ2-1; TRBD1 is a possible D gene (5 bases). Germline V gene sequence: CDR1 KGHDR, CDR2 SFDVKD. V lost 9 bases to trimming and J lost 0 bases, with 14 bases between them. The CDR3 covers 15 residues. As DNA, the CDR3 is TGTGCCACCGAAGGGGCGGCGTTCTCCTACAATGAGCAGTTCTTC. This gives the protein CATEGAAFSYNEQFF.

The genes are TRBV5-1 and TRBJ2-7; possible D gene TRBD2, 6 bases. The CDR3 length is 14 residues. Per the germline V gene, CDR1 is SGHRS and CDR2 is YFSETQ. The ends were cut back, 0 bases at V and 2 bases at J, with 9 bases in the middle. The CDR3 loop is CASSLGLATYEQYV. In DNA form, the CDR3 reads TGCGCCAGCAGCTTGGGGCTAGCGACCTACGAGCAGTACGTC.

The gene calls are TRBV6-6 and TRBJ2-1; the match to TRBD2 covers 7 bases. There are 15 residues in the CDR3. V shed 2 bases, J shed 6 bases, and the junction held 7 bases outside the gene matches. Germline CDR1 is MNHNY and CDR2 is SVGAGI (reference sequence). The DNA for the CDR3 is TGTGCCAGCAGTTACGGACCGGGGGGAGCCAATGAGCAGTTCTTC. Its translation is CASSYGPGGANEQFF.

This clone has just one count. This sequence joins TRBV10-3 and TRBJ2-7; weak D call: TRBD2 (6 bases). Trimming took off 6 bases at V and 5 bases at J, with 11 bases between the two ends. Germline CDR1 is ENHRY and CDR2 is SYGVKD. The CDR3 has 12 amino acids. CDR3 sequence reads: CAISASGDEQYV. The CDR3 bases are TGTGCCATCAGCGCATCGGGGGACGAGCAGTACGTC.